Reported below is one TCR beta chain. Enrolled ophthalmopathy patients presented with a Clinical Activity Score of at least 3, a NOSPECS grade of at least 4, and disease duration under 3 months. This sample was included in a study of T cells in Graves' hyperthyroidism and ophthalmopathy. Study summary: Once the initial diagnosis was made, peripheral blood was obtained before any treatment.

TCR beta CDR3 regions were amplified from RNA. HTBI primers were used for first-round RT-PCR of the TCR CDR3. One entry per CDR3 protein, called by TCRdb with MiXCR from the multiplex PCR reads. The table records 620,000 or so distinct CDR3 sequences, 13% to 15% of them present only once. Sequencing used blood. This TCR came from a woman aged 45-59 years with Graves' ophthalmopathy.

In nucleotides, the CDR3 is TGCGCCAGCAGCCAAGGCCTGGGTTACACCCCGAACACTGAAGCTTTCTTT. Translating gives CASSQGLGYTPNTEAFF. V and J are TRBV4-1 and TRBJ1-1; no clear D. The CDR3 runs 17 residues. Germline CDR1 is MGHRA and CDR2 is YSYEKL. V was trimmed by 1 base and J by 1 base, leaving 16 bases between them.